This T cell receptor beta chain came from a study of Ad26.COV2.S vaccination and SARS-CoV-2 variants. Treatment reported: 15 to 20 received Ad26.COV2.S at low or high dose, single or two shots; about 5 received placebo; per-sample allocation not given. The samples were gathered on day 63 after the first injection of vaccine or placebo. The protocol was immunoSEQ multiplex PCR, while the TCRdb copy is restricted to in-frame clones and leaves out a portion. This sample has about 420,000 clones, with over 75% found just once. To note about this clone: The sample contains more than one DNA sequence encoding this CDR3.

CDR1 SGHKS and CDR2 YYEKEE come from the germline V gene (reference sequence). The length of the CDR3 is 12 residues. The ends were cut back, 3 bases at V and 3 bases at J, with 5 bases in the middle. The TCR was taken from a person aged 18-65 years who received the Ad26.COV2.S COVID-19 vaccine or a placebo. V and J are TRBV5-5 and TRBJ2-3, with no clear D. The specimen comprised peripheral blood, sampled in a trial of Ad26.COV2.S vaccine versus placebo. The CDR3 nucleotides read TGTGCCAGCAGCTGGAGTACAGATACGCAGTATTTT. It codes for CASSWSTDTQYF.